One sample yielded the 3 T cell receptor beta chains listed below, sequenced in a study of cytomegalovirus exposure and HLA in healthy donors (dated by TCRdb to about 2017). The library was made by the immunoSEQ multiplex PCR assay. For the multiplex PCR, a mixture combining 60 forward primers for TCR Vbeta segments and 13 reverse primers for TCR Jbeta segments was used. TCRdb carries this immuneACCESS record with in-frame sequences only. Its versions omit some clonotypes, under half of them owing to an unresolved V gene in the studies checked, with the rest unexplained. Here the sample has approximately 130,000 clones; under 90% occur a single time. The top ten constitute roughly 4% of the sample. The specimen was PBMCs. The receptors come from a woman between 40 and 55 years old in good health and CMV-seronegative.

The gene calls are TRBV5-1 and TRBJ2-5, with D maybe TRBD1 (6 bases). The CDR3 has 16 residues. Trimming took off 4 bases at V and 4 bases at J, with 20 bases between the two ends. CDR1 is SGHRS, CDR2 YFSETQ, per germline. DNA for the CDR3: TGCGCCAGCAGCCTCCAAGCTAAGGGGGTGGGAGAGACCCAGTACTTC. This sequence encodes CASSLQAKGVGETQYF.

The chain employs TRBV10-3 and TRBJ2-3; 12 bases match TRBD2. The V and J ends lost 0 bases and 4 bases, in that order; junction bases with no gene match: 5. Germline V gene sequence: CDR1 ENHRY, CDR2 SYGVKD. The CDR3 length is 17 residues. DNA for the CDR3: TGTGCCATCAGTGAGTCGCCGACTAGCGGGGGAGCAGATACGCAGTATTTT. This sequence encodes CAISESPTSGGADTQYF.

The chain uses TRBV7-2 and TRBJ1-4, with D possibly TRBD1 on 6 matching bases. Deletions cut 5 bases from V and 4 bases from J, with 14 bases between. The CDR3 is 15 residues long. Germline-derived CDR1 and CDR2 are SGHTA and FQGNSA. The CDR3 region has the DNA TGTGCCAGCAGCCCCAACCAGGGGATTAATGAAAAACTGTTTTTT. Translating gives CASSPNQGINEKLFF.